The rows below give T cell receptor beta chains drawn from one sample of a study of T cells in tumors after PD-1 blockade. Using immunoSEQ multiplex PCR, the repertoire was profiled, and TCRdb retains in-frame clones only, with some absent. The sample records roughly 59,000 clones, about four fifths being singletons. The sequencing used PBMCs, collected before anti-PD-1 treatment. The receptors derive from a human donor with basal cell carcinoma. Both conserved end residues are part of each CDR3. A D gene is named only where the DNA matches it firmly. Clone size appears in some rows only: once, few, many, or a class for an expanded clone.

cdr3_length	clone_size	v_call	j_call	d_call	cdr3_aa	cdr3_nt
13	.	TRBV7-8	TRBJ1-1	.	CASSLGSATEAFF	TGTGCCAGCAGCTTAGGGTCAGCAACTGAAGCTTTCTTT
13	once	TRBV11-3	TRBJ1-1	TRBD1	CASSPGQGFEAFF	TGTGCCAGCAGCCCGGGACAGGGGTTTGAAGCTTTCTTT
18	.	TRBV18	TRBJ2-6	.	CASRPSVGGPSGANVLTF	TGTGCCAGCCGACCGAGCGTGGGGGGTCCCTCTGGGGCCAACGTCCTGACTTTC
15	.	TRBV11-1	TRBJ2-5	TRBD2	CASSYVAGPQETQYF	TGTGCCAGCAGCTACGTAGCGGGGCCCCAAGAGACCCAGTACTTC
18	.	TRBV19	TRBJ1-6	TRBD1	CASSGGTGSSSYNSPLHF	TGTGCCAGTAGTGGGGGGACAGGATCAAGCTCCTATAATTCACCCCTCCACTTT
17	.	TRBV5-1	TRBJ2-2	TRBD2	CASSGRGSLHSTGELFF	TGCGCCAGCAGCGGGAGGGGCAGCCTTCATAGCACCGGGGAGCTGTTTTTT
13	.	TRBV2	TRBJ1-3	.	CASSGDSGNTIYF	TGTGCCAGCAGTGGCGACTCTGGAAACACCATATATTTT
15	once	TRBV28	TRBJ1-1	TRBD1	CASSPSDRVNTEAFF	TGTGCCAGCAGTCCCTCGGACAGGGTGAACACTGAAGCTTTCTTT
14	.	TRBV10-2	TRBJ1-6	.	CASSDREGGTPLHF	TGCGCCAGCAGTGACCGGGAGGGCGGGACACCCCTCCACTTT
14	.	TRBV6-2/TRBV6-3	TRBJ1-1	.	CASSSGGRRTEAFF	TGTGCCAGCAGTTCCGGGGGTAGGCGGACTGAAGCTTTCTTT
15	.	TRBV28	TRBJ2-7	.	CASSEIGDGTYEQYF	TGTGCCAGCAGTGAGATCGGGGACGGAACCTACGAGCAGTACTTC
15	.	TRBV18	TRBJ2-7	TRBD2	CASSSTSGGSYEQYF	TGTGCCAGCTCGTCGACTAGCGGGGGATCCTACGAGCAGTACTTC
13	.	TRBV19	TRBJ2-5	TRBD1	CASSRDRVETQYF	TGTGCCAGTAGTAGGGACAGGGTTGAGACCCAGTACTTC
15	.	TRBV15	TRBJ2-1	.	CATSRDRSAYNEQFF	TGTGCCACCAGCAGAGATAGGAGCGCCTACAATGAGCAGTTCTTC
16	.	TRBV5-1	TRBJ1-3	.	CASSPRGGGSGNTIYF	TGCGCCAGCAGCCCCCGGGGAGGGGGCTCTGGAAACACCATATATTTT
16	once	TRBV5-5	TRBJ2-3	.	CASSLAARGRTDTQYF	TGTGCCAGCAGCTTGGCCGCGAGGGGCCGCACAGATACGCAGTATTTT
14	once	TRBV30	TRBJ2-3	TRBD1	CAWEQGLSTDTQYF	TGTGCCTGGGAACAGGGGCTTTCCACAGATACGCAGTATTTT
15	.	TRBV5-1	TRBJ1-5	.	CASSPGGYSNQPQHF	TGCGCCAGCAGCCCCGGGGGGTATAGCAATCAGCCCCAGCATTTT
14	few	TRBV2	TRBJ2-7	.	CASSPWDRSYEQYF	TGTGCCAGCAGTCCTTGGGACCGATCCTACGAGCAGTACTTC
16	.	TRBV30	TRBJ1-4	TRBD1	CAWTTQGFATNEKLFF	TGTGCCTGGACTACACAGGGGTTTGCAACTAATGAAAAACTGTTTTTT
13	.	TRBV7-8	TRBJ2-3	.	CASSLRASDTQYF	TGTGCCAGCAGCTTAAGGGCCTCAGATACGCAGTATTTT
13	.	TRBV5-4	TRBJ1-2	TRBD1	CASSWDRVDGYTF	TGTGCCAGCAGCTGGGACAGGGTTGATGGCTACACCTTC
14	few	TRBV19	TRBJ1-5	TRBD1	CASSVQGGNQPQHF	TGTGCCAGTAGTGTACAGGGGGGCAATCAGCCCCAGCATTTT
14	once	TRBV19	TRBJ1-1	.	CASNPSLRVTEAFF	TGTGCCAGTAACCCATCTCTGAGAGTCACTGAAGCTTTCTTT
16	once	TRBV14	TRBJ1-3	.	CASSQDLVASGNTIYF	TGTGCCAGCAGCCAAGACCTCGTAGCCTCTGGAAACACCATATATTTT
14	.	TRBV6-4	TRBJ2-3	.	CASSPEGTTDTQYF	TGTGCCAGCAGTCCGGAGGGTACGACAGATACGCAGTATTTT
15	.	TRBV11-3	TRBJ2-5	.	CASSFGGRGEETQYF	TGTGCCAGCAGCTTTGGGGGGCGCGGGGAAGAGACCCAGTACTTC
12	.	TRBV27	TRBJ1-1	TRBD1	CATPGQPIEAFF	TGTGCCACCCCGGGACAGCCCATTGAAGCTTTCTTT
15	.	TRBV6-5	TRBJ2-3	.	CASKSLGGPADTQYF	TGTGCCAGCAAGTCCCTCGGGGGGCCAGCAGATACGCAGTATTTT
18	once	TRBV4-1	TRBJ2-7	TRBD2	CASSQDSQLAGSPYEQYF	TGCGCCAGCAGCCAAGATTCGCAATTAGCGGGGTCCCCCTACGAGCAGTACTTC
17	.	TRBV4-2	TRBJ2-7	.	CASSQVGSGTDSYEQYF	TGTGCCAGCAGCCAAGTAGGCTCCGGGACCGATTCCTACGAGCAGTACTTC
14	.	TRBV5-1	TRBJ2-7	.	CASSRDGHPYEQYF	TGCGCCAGCAGCAGGGATGGACATCCCTACGAGCAGTACTTC
13	.	TRBV5-6	TRBJ2-1	.	CASSLVQDNEQFF	TGTGCCAGCAGCTTGGTCCAGGACAATGAGCAGTTCTTC
14	.	TRBV5-1	TRBJ1-2	.	CASTATGLNYGYTF	TGCGCCAGCACAGCTACCGGACTTAACTATGGCTACACCTTC
10	few	TRBV19	TRBJ1-2	.	CASSNYGYTF	TGTGCCAGTAGTAACTATGGCTACACCTTC
11	.	TRBV12-3/TRBV12-4	TRBJ1-2	.	CASSVGNGYTF	TGTGCCAGCAGTGTGGGGAACGGCTACACCTTC
13	.	TRBV19	TRBJ1-1	.	CASSMEGNAEAFF	TGTGCCAGTAGTATGGAGGGGAATGCTGAAGCTTTCTTT
15	.	TRBV30	TRBJ2-7	.	CAWRARASTSYEQYF	TGTGCCTGGAGGGCTCGGGCTTCTACGTCCTACGAGCAGTACTTC
15	.	TRBV7-3	TRBJ2-1	.	CASSLTGSLYNEQFF	TGTGCCAGCAGCTTAACAGGCAGCCTCTACAATGAGCAGTTCTTC
13	.	TRBV7-9	TRBJ1-2	.	CASSLASGNGYTF	TGTGCCAGCAGCTTAGCGTCAGGTAACGGCTACACCTTC
17	.	TRBV9	TRBJ2-1	.	CASSVADGGLSYNEQFF	TGTGCCAGCAGCGTAGCTGACGGGGGGCTGTCCTACAATGAGCAGTTCTTC
16	few	TRBV19	TRBJ2-2	.	CASRPSRDRDTGELFF	TGTGCCAGTAGACCCTCCCGGGACCGAGACACCGGGGAGCTGTTTTTT